The 21 T cell receptor beta chains presented below share a single source sample, sequenced in a study of T cells in Graves' hyperthyroidism and ophthalmopathy. It was RNA transcripts that yielded the amplified TCR beta CDR3 regions. HTBI primers drove first-round RT-PCR of the TCR CDR3. TCRdb reprocessed the multiplex PCR reads via MiXCR and lists one record per CDR3 protein. The sample shows 600,000 or so distinct CDR3 sequences, 14% of them seen only once. Sequenced input: blood. The receptors stem from a woman aged 45-65 years with Graves' ophthalmopathy.

With regard to this clonotype: The missing conserved phenylalanine or tryptophan at the end of this CDR3 makes a read error likely. The rearrangement joins TRBV11-3 to TRBJ1-1; TRBD1 aligns across 7 bases. Trimming cost V 0 bases and J 5 bases; bases outside gene matches: 6. Germline V gene data show CDR1 as SGHNT and CDR2 as YENEEA. This CDR3 is 15 amino acids long. The CDR3 sequence: CASSLEGGSGTEAFL. The CDR3 DNA reads as TGTGCCAGCAGCTTAGAAGGGGGCAGTGGGACTGAAGCTTTCCTT.

This clonotype was picked up many times. The chain uses TRBV28 and TRBJ2-2; 7 nucleotides agree with TRBD2. Trimming removed 4 bases from V and 0 bases from J; junction bases left unmatched: 2. The CDR3 length is 15 residues. Germline-derived CDR1 and CDR2 are MDHEN and SYDVKM. CDR3 coding DNA: TGTGCCAGCAGTTGGGACTACCCGAACACCGGGGAGCTGTTTTTT. Translation: CASSWDYPNTGELFF.

CDR3 sequence: CSGSSADYQNQETQYF. The CDR3 nucleotides read TGCAGCGGGAGCTCCGCGGACTACCAAAACCAAGAGACCCAGTACTTC. This sequence joins TRBV29-1 and TRBJ2-5, with D tentatively TRBD2 (6 bases). Trimming stripped 7 bases from V and 0 bases from J, with 21 bases between. The CDR3 totals 16 residues. Germline CDR1 SQVTM, CDR2 ANQGSEA.

This sequence joins TRBV20-1 and TRBJ1-1; possibly TRBD1 for D (5 bases). V lost 3 bases and J 5 bases, leaving 13 bases between the germline ends. This CDR3 has 13 amino acids. The germline V gene encodes CDR1 DFQATT and CDR2 SNEGSKA (reference sequence). The CDR3 coding sequence is TGCAGTGCTAGGTCAGGGTTGGGGACTGAAGCTTTCTTT. Its translation is CSARSGLGTEAFF.

This clonotype turned up a few times. The chain joins TRBV19 to TRBJ2-7; a possible D gene is TRBD2 (6 bases). Germline CDR1 reads LNHDA; CDR2 reads SQIVND (reference sequence). This CDR3 comprises 13 residues. The germline V and J ends were trimmed by 5 bases and 5 bases, with 13 bases remaining between them. The CDR3 spells CASSDTSTDEQYF. CDR3 in DNA: TGTGCCAGTAGTGATACTAGCACAGACGAGCAGTACTTC.

The chain has TRBV7-9 and TRBJ2-7; 9 bases align to TRBD1. J gave up 3 bases and V 5 bases, and 8 bases lay outside the gene matches. Germline V gives CDR1 SEHNR, CDR2 FQNEAQ (reference sequence). The CDR3 consists of 15 residues. The CDR3: CASSPGQGNFYEQYF. The DNA for the CDR3 is TGTGCCAGCAGCCCGGGACAGGGAAATTTCTACGAGCAGTACTTC.

This clonotype was seen repeatedly, ten times or more. The chain employs TRBV28 and TRBJ2-7; D possibly matches TRBD1 or TRBD2 (7 bases each). Germline V CDR1 and CDR2: MDHEN, SYDVKM. This CDR3 has 13 residues. The ends were cut back, 6 bases at V and 3 bases at J, with 12 bases in the middle. CDR3 DNA sequence: TGTGCCAGCAGATCAGGGGGGGACTACGAGCAGTACTTC. Protein sequence: CASRSGGDYEQYF.

This clonotype was seen a handful of times. The V gene is TRBV7-3, the J gene TRBJ2-5; D unresolved. Trimming cost V 3 bases and J 5 bases, with 10 bases left between them. The CDR3 runs to 13 residues. Per germline, CDR1 SGHTA and CDR2 FQGTGA. CDR3 bases: TGTGCCAGCAGCTTTTCCCCTGTCGAGACCCAGTACTTC. This translates into CASSFSPVETQYF.

The chain carries TRBV7-8 and TRBJ2-3; 11 bases map to TRBD2. This CDR3 has 16 residues. The germline V gene encodes CDR1 SGHVS and CDR2 FQNEAQ. J lost 3 bases, V lost 4 bases, and 6 bases had no gene match. CDR3 bases: TGTGCCAGCAGCTCTAGCGGGAGGTTGGATACAGATACGCAGTATTTT. Translating it yields CASSSSGRLDTDTQYF.

This clonotype was recorded a few times. The V call is TRBV10-3, the J call TRBJ2-3; 11 nucleotides agree with TRBD2. This CDR3 contains 17 residues. The germline V gene encodes CDR1 ENHRY and CDR2 SYGVKD. J gave up 0 bases and V 6 bases, and 8 bases lay outside the gene matches. CDR3 coding DNA: TGTGCCATCAGCCCTACGAGACTAGCGGGAAGCACAGATACGCAGTATTTT. This gives the protein CAISPTRLAGSTDTQYF.

The J gene is TRBJ2-1, the V gene TRBV15; TRBD2 might be the D (6 bases). CDR1 LNHNV and CDR2 YYDKDF come from the germline V gene (reference sequence). V lost 0 bases to trimming and J lost 4 bases, with 16 bases between them. This CDR3 comprises 17 residues. The CDR3 region has the DNA TGTGCCACCAGCAGAGACGGGAGACAAAGAATTTACAATGAGCAGTTCTTC. It is translated as CATSRDGRQRIYNEQFF.

This clonotype has only a few counts. The chain carries TRBV5-1 and TRBJ1-6, with 9 bases fitting TRBD1. Trimming at V came to 0 bases and at J to 8 bases, leaving 6 bases not matched to a gene. The CDR3 covers 16 residues. Germline V gene sequence: CDR1 SGHRS, CDR2 YFSETQ. The DNA of the CDR3 is TGCGCCAGCAGCTTGGCCGGGACAGGGAAATATTCACCCCTCCACTTT. Its translation is CASSLAGTGKYSPLHF.

This clonotype came up a few times. The CDR3 DNA sequence: TGCGCCAGCCGCCTAGCGAACACCGGGGAGCTGTTTTTT. This codes for CASRLANTGELFF. V usage is TRBV4-1 and J usage is TRBJ2-2; unclear D gene. The V gene lost 8 bases and the J gene lost 0 bases, with 7 bases spanning the gap. Germline values: CDR1 MGHRA, CDR2 YSYEKL. CDR3 size: 13 residues.

At least ten counts were recorded for this clonotype. The genes are TRBV20-1 and TRBJ2-7; 11 positions match TRBD2. Germline CDR1 reads DFQATT; CDR2 reads SNEGSKA (reference sequence). The ends lost 3 bases at V and 6 bases at J; junction bases unmatched: 7. The CDR3 extends over 14 amino acids. CDR3 coding DNA: TGCAGTGCTAGCAAAACAGGGACTAGCGGCGAGCAGTACTTC. Translation: CSASKTGTSGEQYF.

The chain couples TRBV20-1 to TRBJ1-4; 7 nucleotides align to TRBD1. Losses at the gene ends were 1 base for V and 4 bases for J; bases not matched to a gene: 9. This CDR3 is 16 amino acids long. Germline V gene data show CDR1 as DFQATT and CDR2 as SNEGSKA (reference sequence). CDR3 amino acids: CSARGLRDSFNEKLFF. DNA of the CDR3: TGCAGTGCTAGAGGTCTTCGGGACAGCTTTAATGAAAAACTGTTTTTT.

The table lists this clonotype with a few counts. V gene TRBV10-3 combines with J gene TRBJ1-3; D not resolved. There are 15 residues in the CDR3. V lost 2 bases to trimming and J lost 0 bases, with 8 bases between them. Germline V CDR1 and CDR2: ENHRY, SYGVKD. The CDR3 DNA is TGTGCCATCAGTGAGCCGGATTTCTCTGGAAACACCATATATTTT. Its translation: CAISEPDFSGNTIYF.

The chain employs TRBV28 and TRBJ1-1; the match to TRBD1 covers 8 bases. There are 15 residues in the CDR3. Losses at the gene ends were 5 bases for V and 2 bases for J; bases not matched to a gene: 7. Germline-derived CDR1 and CDR2 are MDHEN and SYDVKM. The CDR3 sequence: CASSPSGTGNTEAFF. The CDR3 DNA reads TGTGCCAGCAGTCCATCCGGGACAGGCAACACTGAAGCTTTCTTT. Using reference TRBV28 and TRBJ1-1 for the parts outside the CDR3, the full variable domain is DVKVTQSSRYLVKRTGEKVFLECVQDMDHENMFWYRQDPGLGLRLIYFSYDVKMKEKGDIPEGYSVSREKKERFSLILESASTNQTSMYLCASSPSGTGNTEAFFGQGTRLTVV.

The chain uses TRBV4-2 and TRBJ2-1; 11 bases align to TRBD2. Germline-derived CDR1 and CDR2 are LGHNA and YNFKEQ. V was clipped by 1 base and J by 7 bases; unmatched bases: 9. The CDR3 runs to 17 residues. The CDR3 is CASSQGASGRKGNEQFF. The CDR3 coding sequence is TGTGCCAGCAGCCAAGGGGCTAGCGGGAGGAAGGGGAATGAGCAGTTCTTC.

This clonotype was picked up many times. The gene calls are TRBV7-8 and TRBJ2-1, with 13 bases that match TRBD2. V lost 3 bases to trimming and J lost 5 bases; unmatched junction nucleotides: 4. The CDR3 extends over 16 amino acids. Germline V lookup: CDR1 SGHVS, CDR2 FQNEAQ. CDR3: CASSFRLAGGNNEQFF. CDR3 DNA sequence: TGTGCCAGCAGCTTTCGACTAGCGGGAGGCAACAATGAGCAGTTCTTC.

This clonotype came up many times. The J gene is TRBJ2-7, the V gene TRBV20-1, with 12 bases aligning to TRBD1. CDR3 length: 15 residues. Germline loops: CDR1 DFQATT, CDR2 SNEGSKA (reference sequence). After removal of 1 base from V and 7 bases from J, the junction contained 8 bases not matched to a gene. CDR3 sequence reads: CSARAPGQGAAEQYF. The CDR3 region has the DNA TGCAGTGCTAGAGCCCCGGGACAGGGGGCTGCGGAGCAGTACTTC.

The chain couples TRBV4-3 to TRBJ2-1; D is undetermined. Germline values: CDR1 LGHNA, CDR2 YSLEER. This CDR3 is 12 amino acids long. V lost 2 bases to trimming and J lost 6 bases, with 5 bases between them. This CDR3 reads CASSQRTNEQFF. The CDR3 DNA reads TGCGCCAGCAGCCAACGGACCAATGAGCAGTTCTTC.